The TCR beta chain under discussion was sequenced for a study of blood T cell repertoires in COVID-19. Overall study context: Samples of COVID-19 (acute and convalescent) were obtained from the United States, Italy and Spain. T cells, B-cell-depleted T cells, or PBMCs supplied cDNA or gDNA.

Authors' methods: Using reference gene primer amplification, nucleated cell counts were estimated. Sequencing used immunoSEQ multiplex PCR; TCRdb keeps in-frame clones, though not all of them. V and J calls and clone size are copied from that table; D and trimming were computed from the DNA. The data hold tens of thousands of clones, with 75% observed a single time. The CDR3 has 14 residues. The trim removed 5 bases at V and 4 bases at J, leaving 5 bases unmatched. The germline gives CDR1 ENHRY, CDR2 SYGVKD. Sequencing was carried out using peripheral blood. The chain is built from TRBV10-3 and TRBJ2-1; 7 bases match TRBD1. The clonotype originates from a man between 70 and 80 years old with acute or convalescent COVID-19. CDR3 DNA sequence: TGTGCCATCAGTCGACAGGGCGAATACAATGAGCAGTTCTTC. Encoded protein: CAISRQGEYNEQFF.